One and the same sample provided the 27 T cell receptor beta chains below, sequenced in a study of T cell repertoires in cytomegalovirus infection (dated by TCRdb to between 2019 and 2020). These receptors have no known antigen. Sample treatment or condition, as interpreted from the label and publication: in vitro stimulation with specific CMV peptide epitopes to enrich CMV-specific T cells. Sequencing relied on an Illumina HiSeq 1500. TCRdb handled the public reads itself, with Q25 trimming in fastp and clone calling in MiXCR, and kept productive beta chains. Every CDR3 protein is listed once, alongside the most common genes and DNA of its rows. The sample table records about 920,000 distinct CDR3 sequences; under 40% of these occur just once. Around 15% of the sample is held by the ten biggest clonotypes. The source material was cultured CD8+ T cells from PBMCs, sampled from culture after CMV antigen stimulation. These receptors all stem from a human donor in good health (CMV status not recorded). Some clones in this sample may be carry-over from other donors' samples.

This clonotype was found a few times. The chain is built from TRBV7-3 and TRBJ1-1; D gene unclear. The germline gives CDR1 SGHTA, CDR2 FQGTGA. Trimming left V 5 bases short and J 1 base short, with 8 bases between. CDR3 size: 13 residues. CDR3 protein: CASSQTTNTEAFF. In DNA, the CDR3 is TGTGCCAGCAGCCAGACAACGAACACTGAAGCTTTCTTT. The full variable domain, rest sourced from reference TRBV7-3 and TRBJ1-1, is GAGVSQTPSNKVTEKGKYVELRCDPISGHTALYWYRQSLGQGPEFLIYFQGTGAADDSGLPNDRFFAVRPEGSVSTLKIQRTERGDSAVYLCASSQTTNTEAFFGQGTRLTVV.

The chain has TRBV28 and TRBJ2-5, with D unresolved. The V and J ends lost 2 bases and 4 bases respectively, with 14 bases between them. Germline V gene sequence: CDR1 MDHEN, CDR2 SYDVKM. The CDR3 loop spans 15 amino acids. Here the CDR3 reads CASSLGQRGAETQYF. For the CDR3, the DNA is TGTGCCAGCAGTTTAGGGCAAAGAGGAGCAGAGACCCAGTACTTC. Filled out from reference TRBV28 and TRBJ2-5, the complete variable domain reads DVKVTQSSRYLVKRTGEKVFLECVQDMDHENMFWYRQDPGLGLRLIYFSYDVKMKEKGDIPEGYSVSREKKERFSLILESASTNQTSMYLCASSLGQRGAETQYFGPGTRLLVL.

This chain uses TRBV5-4 with TRBJ2-1; 10 bases agree with TRBD2. In germline, CDR1 is SGHNT, CDR2 YYREEE (reference sequence). Trimming at V came to 1 base and at J to 14 bases, leaving 6 bases not matched to a gene. The CDR3 consists of 13 residues. This CDR3 is CASSLKSGGAKFF. As DNA, the CDR3 is TGTGCCAGCAGCTTGAAAAGCGGGGGGGCCAAGTTCTTC. Based on the CDR3 plus reference TRBV5-4 and TRBJ2-1, the full variable domain is ETGVTQSPTHLIKTRGQQVTLRCSSQSGHNTVSWYQQALGQGPQFIFQYYREEENGRGNFPPRFSGLQFPNYSSELNVNALELDDSALYLCASSLKSGGAKFFGPGTRLTVL.

This clonotype was counted a few times. The genes are TRBV12-3 or TRBV12-4 and TRBJ2-5; TRBD2 aligns across 7 bases. This CDR3 has 13 residues. V shed 8 bases and J 4 bases; nucleotides not matched to a gene: 7. The CDR3 DNA reads TGTGCCAGCTTAGAAGCGGGGAGAGAGACCCAGTACTTC. This encodes CASLEAGRETQYF.

This clonotype was counted between two and nine times. The V and J genes are TRBV7-9 and TRBJ1-1; 9 bases align to TRBD1. The CDR3 runs to 15 residues. The V and J ends lost 6 bases and 3 bases, in that order; junction bases with no gene match: 8. CDR1 and CDR2 (germline): SEHNR, FQNEAQ (reference sequence). The CDR3 sequence: CASSFAGQGDTEAFF. CDR3 DNA: TGTGCCAGCAGTTTTGCGGGACAGGGTGACACTGAAGCTTTCTTT.

The CDR3 DNA sequence: TGTGCCAGCAGCGGACTAACAGGCGATCCTTATGGCTACACCTTC. The encoded protein is CASSGLTGDPYGYTF. This chain joins TRBV7-9 and TRBJ1-2; D is perhaps TRBD1 (5 bases). V was shortened by 5 bases and J by 5 bases, with 18 bases between the two germline ends. This CDR3 comprises 15 residues. Germline V gives CDR1 SEHNR, CDR2 FQNEAQ (reference sequence).

At least ten counts were recorded for this clonotype. V gene TRBV7-2 combines with J gene TRBJ1-2; D is ambiguous. The length of the CDR3 is 14 residues. Germline assignment: CDR1 SGHTA and CDR2 FQGNSA. Trimming removed 4 bases from V and 4 bases from J, with 13 bases in between. The CDR3 coding sequence is TGTGCCAGCAGCTCGTCCGGAGGCTCCTATGGCTACACCTTC. This encodes CASSSSGGSYGYTF.

This clonotype was counted between two and nine times. The chain has TRBV6-6 and TRBJ2-1; unclear D gene. The germline V gene has CDR1 MNHNY and CDR2 SVGAGI (reference sequence). This CDR3 region has 14 residues. V lost 0 bases to trimming and J lost 6 bases, with 9 bases between them. The chain's CDR3 is CASSYSNSFNEQFF. The CDR3 DNA follows: TGTGCCAGCAGTTACTCGAACAGCTTCAATGAGCAGTTCTTC.

J is TRBJ1-2 and V is TRBV19; D not resolved. Germline CDR1 is LNHDA and CDR2 is SQIVND (reference sequence). The CDR3 covers 15 residues. The V and J ends lost 5 bases and 8 bases respectively, with 21 bases between them. CDR3 region: CASSPEPGTSGGYTF. DNA of the CDR3: TGTGCCAGTAGTCCCGAGCCTGGCACATCGGGCGGCTACACCTTC.

A note on this clonotype: The junction differs from germline at one of its ends, possibly a read error. This chain joins TRBV6-6 and TRBJ1-1, with 9 bases aligning to TRBD1. Looked up from germline, CDR1 is MNHNY and CDR2 is SVGAGI (reference sequence). The CDR3 has 15 amino acids. The CDR3 spells CANSYSPGTGNGAFF. CDR3 bases: TGTGCCAACAGTTACAGTCCCGGGACAGGGAATGGGGCTTTCTTT.

This rearrangement joins TRBV19 to TRBJ1-2, with a possible D match to TRBD1 (5 bases). Trimming shortened V by 7 bases and J by 6 bases, and 18 bases separated the two germline ends. The CDR3 is 14 amino acids. CDR1 and CDR2 from the germline V gene are LNHDA and SQIVND (reference sequence). The CDR3 DNA reads TGTGCCAGTAAAGAGGCAGGGCCAAGGAATGGCTACACCTTC. Translation: CASKEAGPRNGYTF.

The rearrangement joins TRBV9 to TRBJ2-7, with D tentatively TRBD1 (5 bases). CDR3 size: 14 residues. Germline V CDR1 and CDR2: SGDLS, YYNGEE. Trimming stripped 6 bases from V and 4 bases from J, with 17 bases between. This CDR3 reads CASKGCRQTYEQYV. CDR3 bases: TGTGCCAGCAAGGGGTGCCGACAGACTTACGAGCAGTACGTC.

The genes are TRBV6-4 and TRBJ1-1; D is perhaps TRBD1 (5 bases). V lost 1 base to trimming and J lost 4 bases, with 13 bases between them. The CDR3 has 15 residues. CDR1 MRHNA and CDR2 SNTAGT come from the germline V gene. CDR3: CASSDYGGMATEAFF. The CDR3 bases are TGTGCCAGCAGTGACTATGGGGGAATGGCCACTGAAGCTTTCTTT.

This CDR3 reads CASSRDAGTTEAFF. The CDR3 DNA follows: TGTGCCAGCAGTCGAGATGCCGGGACCACTGAAGCTTTCTTT. V is TRBV27 and J is TRBJ1-1, with a possible D match to TRBD1 (5 bases). The CDR3 spans 14 residues. Trimming pared 5 bases from V and 4 bases from J, leaving 14 bases between. CDR1 is MNHEY and CDR2 is SMNVEV in the germline V gene (reference sequence).

This sequence joins TRBV27 and TRBJ2-1, with D possibly matching TRBD1 (5 bases). From germline, CDR1 is MNHEY and CDR2 SMNVEV (reference sequence). Trimming left V 0 bases short and J 1 base short, with 13 bases between. The CDR3 loop spans 17 amino acids. The CDR3: CASSLSMQGWSYNEQFF. CDR3 DNA sequence: TGTGCCAGCAGTTTATCGATGCAGGGTTGGTCCTACAATGAGCAGTTCTTC.

This clonotype has only a few counts. The rearrangement joins TRBV27 to TRBJ1-1; no definite D call. There are 14 residues in the CDR3. The germline V gene encodes CDR1 MNHEY and CDR2 SMNVEV (reference sequence). V lost 3 bases and J 2 bases, leaving 10 bases between the germline ends. This CDR3 is CASSFGQFNTEAFF. CDR3 bases: TGTGCCAGCAGTTTTGGGCAGTTCAACACTGAAGCTTTCTTT.

V gene TRBV3-1 combines with J gene TRBJ2-1, with D perhaps TRBD2 (5 bases). CDR1 and CDR2 from the germline V gene are LGHDT and YNNKEL (reference sequence). The CDR3 sequence is 14 residues long. V was pared by 3 bases and J by 4 bases, with 10 bases between. CDR3 DNA: TGTGCCAGCAGCCACGCAACGGGGTACAATGAGCAGTTCTTC. Its protein product is CASSHATGYNEQFF.

V is TRBV29-1 and J is TRBJ2-1; TRBD1 matches at 7 bases. Germline V gene sequence: CDR1 SQVTM, CDR2 ANQGSEA. With V trimmed by 3 bases and J by 4 bases, 12 bases remained unmatched. This CDR3 contains 16 residues. The CDR3 loop is CSVDGIPGQLYNEQFF. The CDR3 DNA is TGCAGCGTTGATGGAATTCCGGGACAGCTTTACAATGAGCAGTTCTTC.

The chain joins TRBV5-5 to TRBJ2-5; 8 bases match TRBD1. The junction had 8 bases not matched to a gene; V was cut back by 4 bases and J by 0 bases. Germline CDR1 SGHKS, CDR2 YYEKEE (reference sequence). The CDR3 has 16 amino acids. The CDR3 here is CASSNPRDRYQETQYF. The CDR3 nucleotides are TGTGCCAGCAGCAACCCCCGGGACAGGTACCAAGAGACCCAGTACTTC.

This clonotype was detected a few times. V gene TRBV6-1 combines with J gene TRBJ2-7; the D call may be TRBD1 or TRBD2 (5 bases each). Germline CDR1 reads MNHNS; CDR2 reads SASEGT. Trimming removed 2 bases at V and 0 bases at J, with 11 bases between. This CDR3 region has 15 residues. The chain's CDR3 is CASSERGVSSYEQYF. For the CDR3, the DNA is TGTGCCAGCAGTGAAAGAGGGGTGAGCTCCTACGAGCAGTACTTC.

This clonotype was found a few times. The chain is built from TRBV27 and TRBJ2-3; D is tentatively TRBD1 or TRBD2 (5 bases each). Trimming left V 3 bases short and J 1 base short, with 8 bases between. Per the germline V gene, CDR1 is MNHEY and CDR2 is SMNVEV (reference sequence). The CDR3 totals 14 residues. The CDR3 spells CASSFQGGTDTQYF. For the CDR3, the DNA is TGTGCCAGCAGTTTCCAGGGAGGCACAGATACGCAGTATTTT.

This clonotype was seen only a few times. The chain couples TRBV7-9 to TRBJ2-7; a weak D match, TRBD2 (5 bases). This CDR3 contains 13 residues. The V end lost 4 bases, the J end lost 12 bases, and 19 bases lay between the germline ends. From germline, CDR1 is SEHNR and CDR2 FQNEAQ (reference sequence). CDR3 sequence reads: CASSSTSGPRRYF. Here the CDR3 DNA reads TGTGCCAGCAGCTCCACCAGCGGACCGCGGCGGTACTTC.

This clonotype was seen a few times. The chain carries TRBV28 and TRBJ2-7; TRBD1 matches 8 bases. Germline values: CDR1 MDHEN, CDR2 SYDVKM. The CDR3 has 13 amino acids. V trimming: 10 bases; J trimming: 5 bases; junction bases outside the gene matches: 10. CDR3 residues: CATDRGDANEQYV. The CDR3 DNA follows: TGTGCCACCGACAGGGGAGATGCCAACGAGCAGTACGTC.

The V call is TRBV7-2, the J call TRBJ2-3; the match to TRBD1 covers 7 bases. Trimming at V came to 4 bases and at J to 0 bases, leaving 10 bases not matched to a gene. Germline V CDR1 and CDR2: SGHTA, FQGNSA. The length of the CDR3 is 17 residues. The CDR3 here is CASSSYSGGRSTDTQYF. The CDR3 DNA sequence: TGTGCCAGCAGCTCCTATTCAGGGGGAAGGAGCACAGATACGCAGTATTTT.

The rearrangement joins TRBV11-2 to TRBJ1-4; no clear D. Germline V lookup: CDR1 SGHAT, CDR2 FQNNGV. The germline V and J ends were trimmed by 5 bases and 2 bases, with 12 bases remaining between them. The CDR3 has 15 amino acids. CDR3 protein: CASSISGGTNEKLFF. CDR3 bases: TGTGCCAGCAGCATCAGTGGAGGGACTAATGAAAAACTGTTTTTT. The whole variable domain, filled in from reference TRBV11-2 and TRBJ1-4, reads EAGVAQSPRYKIIEKRQSVAFWCNPISGHATLYWYQQILGQGPKLLIQFQNNGVVDDSQLPKDRFSAERLKGVDSTLKIQPAKLEDSAVYLCASSISGGTNEKLFFGSGTQLSVL.

This clonotype appeared a few times. This chain connects TRBV7-6 to TRBJ2-5, with D hard to call. This CDR3 has 14 residues. Germline V lookup: CDR1 SGHVS, CDR2 FNYEAQ. Trimming took off 1 base at V and 2 bases at J, with 8 bases between the two ends. CDR3 protein: CASSLDWLQETQYF. The CDR3 DNA is TGTGCCAGCAGCTTAGACTGGCTACAAGAGACCCAGTACTTC.

This chain connects TRBV7-6 to TRBJ1-2; D unclear. V gave up 1 base and J gave up 8 bases, with 17 bases separating them. Germline V gene lookup returns CDR1 SGHVS and CDR2 FNYEAQ. The CDR3 loop spans 15 amino acids. Here the CDR3 DNA reads TGTGCCAGCAGCTTAGGGAGACGAGGAACGGACGGCTACACCTTC. As protein: CASSLGRRGTDGYTF.